This T cell receptor beta chain was captured in a study of cytomegalovirus exposure and HLA in healthy donors. The CDR3 loop spans 14 amino acids. Unmatched junction bases numbered 7, after V lost 7 bases and J lost 0 bases. From germline, CDR1 is SQVTM and CDR2 ANQGSEA. As to this clone: Its cognate antigen is unknown.

Points from the study as a whole: A reported reduction in N-insertions relative to the approximately 640-donor mean was seen in an Asian-associated ancestry cluster in a later analysis. There were some public TCRs occurring in many donors, but most TCR sequences were rare.

This PCR relied on a set of 60 Vbeta primers and 13 Jbeta primers. The authors' processing: A follow-up analysis tallied about 80 million unique TCR beta chains, roughly 11 million shared. The table came from immunoSEQ multiplex PCR; TCRdb's copy has only in-frame clones and leaves some out. V and J calls and clone size are as listed in that table; D and trimming were resolved from the DNA. The sample shows 150,000 to 200,000 clones, roughly 71% of them seen only once. Sample: PBMCs. This receptor was taken from a woman aged 45-60 years in good health and CMV-seropositive. The rearrangement links TRBV29-1 to TRBJ2-3, with 7 bases identical to TRBD1. The chain's CDR3 is CSAERGQSTDTQYF. CDR3 nucleotide sequence: TGCAGCGCCGAAAGGGGGCAGAGCACAGATACGCAGTATTTT.